This TCR beta chain was captured in a study of blood T cell repertoires in COVID-19. For the study at large: COVID-19 samples from acute and convalescent phases originated in the United States, Italy and Spain. PBMCs, B-cell-depleted T cells, or T cells provided the cDNA or gDNA that made up the material.

Authors' data handling: From reference gene primer amplification, estimates of nucleated cell counts were derived. Generated by immunoSEQ multiplex PCR, the TCRdb table keeps only in-frame clones and is missing some. The DNA was the basis for D and trimming; V, J and clone size are from that table. This sample has 90,000 to 120,000 clones, with about two thirds found just once. This CDR3 spans 17 amino acids. Germline loops: CDR1 SGDLS, CDR2 YYNGEE. V was shortened by 0 bases and J by 1 base, with 16 bases between the two germline ends. V gene TRBV9 combines with J gene TRBJ1-1, with D possibly matching TRBD1 (5 bases). This TCR came from a woman in her forties with acute or convalescent COVID-19. The specimen was peripheral blood. CDR3 DNA sequence: TGTGCCAGCAGCGTAGGACCCTGGGGAGGGGAGAACACTGAAGCTTTCTTT. Protein sequence: CASSVGPWGGENTEAFF.